Presented here are 15 T cell receptor beta chains from one specimen sequenced in a study of graft-versus-host responses after intestinal transplantation. Using immunoSEQ multiplex PCR, the repertoire was profiled, and TCRdb retains in-frame clones only, with some absent. Altogether more than 80,000 clones are present, roughly nine tenths being singletons, with the ten largest covering approximately 0.35%. Which antigens these TCRs recognize remains unknown. This material consisted of unstimulated CD4+ T cells sorted from spleen or lymph node cells, taken before intestinal transplant. These receptors all come from a human donor who received an intestinal transplant.

The chain is built from TRBV28 and TRBJ1-5, with 7 positions matching TRBD1. J gave up 3 bases and V 4 bases, and 9 bases lay outside the gene matches. Germline CDR1 MDHEN, CDR2 SYDVKM. The CDR3 is made up of 16 amino acids. The chain's CDR3 is CASSSPTRGNNQPQHF. The CDR3 nucleotides read TGTGCCAGCAGTTCACCGACCAGGGGGAACAATCAGCCCCAGCATTTT.

The chain carries TRBV5-1 and TRBJ2-5; the match to TRBD2 covers 7 bases. The trim removed 4 bases at V and 7 bases at J, leaving 16 bases unmatched. CDR3 size: 16 residues. In germline, CDR1 is SGHRS, CDR2 YFSETQ. CDR3 bases: TGCGCCAGCAGCCCCGTTTCGCGCGGGAGTGGGGGGACCCAGTACTTC. Translation: CASSPVSRGSGGTQYF.

The rearrangement joins TRBV30 to TRBJ1-6; D is perhaps TRBD1 (6 bases). Germline-derived CDR1 and CDR2 are GTSNPN and SVGIG (reference sequence). This CDR3 has 13 residues. V shed 5 bases and J shed 8 bases, with 13 bases lying between them. CDR3 in DNA: TGTGCCTGGCAGGGGTTAGGGGATTCACCCCTCCACTTT. Amino acid sequence: CAWQGLGDSPLHF. Using reference TRBV30 and TRBJ1-6 for the parts outside the CDR3, the full variable domain is SQTIHQWPATLVQPVGSPLSLECTVEGTSNPNLYWYRQAAGRGLQLLFYSVGIGQISSEVPQNLSASRPQDRQFILSSKKLLLSDSGFYLCAWQGLGDSPLHFGNGTRLTVT.

This clone was recorded only once. The J gene is TRBJ1-2, the V gene TRBV6-5, with D maybe TRBD1 (6 bases). Between the trimmed V and J ends, which lost 7 bases and 7 bases, there was a span of 16 bases. This CDR3 is 13 amino acids long. The germline CDR1 and CDR2 sequences are MNHEY and SVGAGI. The CDR3 loop is CASKRDILGGYTF. The CDR3 nucleotides read TGTGCCAGCAAGCGGGACATCCTGGGTGGCTACACCTTC.

The chain carries TRBV9 and TRBJ2-5; 13 bases match TRBD2. The J segment lost 3 bases and the V segment lost 5 bases, leaving 10 bases of the junction unmatched. Per the germline V gene, CDR1 is SGDLS and CDR2 is YYNGEE. The CDR3 extends over 17 amino acids. The DNA of the CDR3 is TGTGCCAGCAGTGACGATGGACTAGCGGGAGAGGAAGAGACCCAGTACTTC. Translating it yields CASSDDGLAGEEETQYF.

The chain has TRBV28 and TRBJ2-6; the match to TRBD1 covers 9 bases. V shed 10 bases and J 1 base; nucleotides not matched to a gene: 8. The CDR3 has 16 residues. Germline CDR1 is MDHEN and CDR2 is SYDVKM. The CDR3 region is CATLNRGRSGANVLTF. The DNA for the CDR3 is TGTGCCACCTTGAACAGGGGGCGTTCTGGGGCCAACGTCCTGACTTTC.

This clone occurred once. The chain recombines TRBV19 with TRBJ2-1; D might be TRBD2 (5 bases). The CDR3 runs to 15 residues. V was trimmed by 2 bases and J by 6 bases, leaving 14 bases between them. Germline CDR1 and CDR2: LNHDA and SQIVND (reference sequence). The CDR3 DNA reads TGTGCCAGTAGTATACGGCTTGGAGAGGGCAATGAGCAGTTCTTC. Its protein is CASSIRLGEGNEQFF.

As DNA, the CDR3 is TGTGCCAGCAGCCAAGAGGCGGGGGGGCTGTACGAGCAGTACTTC. Its protein product is CASSQEAGGLYEQYF. This chain connects TRBV4-2 to TRBJ2-7; 9 positions match TRBD2. The CDR3 has 15 amino acids. With 0 bases clipped from V and 4 bases from J, the junction kept 4 bases outside the gene matches. Germline V CDR1 and CDR2: LGHNA, YNFKEQ.

V is TRBV5-1 and J is TRBJ2-7, with a weak D call TRBD1 (5 bases). V lost 0 bases and J lost 0, with 10 bases in between. The CDR3 runs 15 residues. Germline loops: CDR1 SGHRS, CDR2 YFSETQ. The CDR3 region has the DNA TGCGCCAGCAGCTTGGGTGAAGGGGCCTCCTACGAGCAGTACTTC. Protein product: CASSLGEGASYEQYF.

The chain combines TRBV4-1 with TRBJ2-5; D gene unclear. Germline V CDR1 and CDR2: MGHRA, YSYEKL. The V gene lost 4 bases and the J gene lost 1 base, with 10 bases spanning the gap. The CDR3 sequence is 14 residues long. The CDR3 sequence: CASSLTDIQETQYF. The CDR3 region has the DNA TGCGCCAGCAGCCTAACAGACATCCAAGAGACCCAGTACTTC.

This chain connects TRBV5-6 to TRBJ2-6, with D unclear. V shed 1 base and J shed 0 bases, with 5 bases lying between them. This CDR3 spans 15 amino acids. CDR1 and CDR2 from the germline V gene are SGHDT and YYEEEE. DNA of the CDR3: TGTGCCAGCAGCTTGATCGTCTCTGGGGCCAACGTCCTGACTTTC. Protein product: CASSLIVSGANVLTF.

The rearrangement links TRBV4-1 to TRBJ2-5; D might be TRBD2 (5 bases). The length of the CDR3 is 17 residues. The germline V and J ends were trimmed by 0 bases and 2 bases, with 16 bases remaining between them. The V gene's germline CDR1 is MGHRA and CDR2 YSYEKL. The CDR3 loop reads CASSQDKGVNQQETQYF. CDR3 bases: TGCGCCAGCAGCCAAGATAAGGGAGTTAACCAACAAGAGACCCAGTACTTC.

The chain employs TRBV10-3 and TRBJ1-4; 8 nucleotides agree with TRBD1. There are 15 residues in the CDR3. CDR1 is ENHRY and CDR2 is SYGVKD in the germline V gene. V lost 3 bases and J lost 8; bases outside the gene matches: 8. CDR3: CAISEDRGPGEKLFF. The CDR3, as DNA: TGTGCCATCAGTGAAGACAGGGGCCCCGGGGAAAAACTGTTTTTT.

This chain joins TRBV5-4 and TRBJ2-3; D remains ambiguous. Per germline, CDR1 SGHNT and CDR2 YYREEE (reference sequence). The CDR3 runs to 14 residues. The V end lost 0 bases, the J end lost 6 bases, and 11 bases lay between the germline ends. The chain's CDR3 is CASSLARFEDTQYF. The CDR3 DNA is TGTGCCAGCAGCTTGGCCAGGTTTGAGGATACGCAGTATTTT.

This chain links TRBV9 with TRBJ1-3; D unresolved. Germline V gives CDR1 SGDLS, CDR2 YYNGEE. The CDR3 has 14 amino acids. Trimming removed 0 bases from V and 3 bases from J, with 7 bases in between. CDR3 coding DNA: TGTGCCAGCAGCGTAGGCGGGTATGGAAACACCATATATTTT. Protein sequence: CASSVGGYGNTIYF. The whole variable domain, remainder taken from reference TRBV9 and TRBJ1-3, is DSGVTQTPKHLITATGQRVTLRCSPRSGDLSVYWYQQSLDQGLQFLIQYYNGEERAKGNILERFSAQQFPDLHSELNLSSLELGDSALYFCASSVGGYGNTIYFGEGSWLTVV.